One sample yielded the 16 T cell receptor beta chains listed below, sequenced in a study of T cells in Graves' hyperthyroidism and ophthalmopathy. RNA transcripts provided the source from which TCR beta CDR3 regions were amplified. The HTBI primer set drove a first-round RT-PCR of the TCR CDR3. In TCRdb, the multiplex PCR reads were re-called with MiXCR into one record per CDR3 protein. This table has over 250,000 distinct CDR3 sequences, around 25% appearing once. The specimen sequenced was blood. The receptors come from a man aged 35-49 years with Graves' hyperthyroidism that later progressed to Graves' ophthalmopathy.

Ten or more counts support this clonotype. J is TRBJ2-2 and V is TRBV18; unclear D gene. CDR1 is KGHSH, CDR2 LQKENI, per germline. The length of the CDR3 is 14 residues. The V end was cut by 3 bases, the J end by 0 bases, with 5 bases between. The CDR3 bases are TGTGCCAGCTCACCCGCCCCGAACACCGGGGAGCTGTTTTTT. Protein: CASSPAPNTGELFF.

This clonotype occurred many times. The chain carries TRBV5-1 and TRBJ2-7; D possibly corresponds to TRBD2 (5 bases). Trimming pared 5 bases from V and 5 bases from J, leaving 17 bases between. This CDR3 is built from 14 residues. Per germline, CDR1 SGHRS and CDR2 YFSETQ. The CDR3 protein is CASRPLLGGHEQYF. CDR3 coding DNA: TGCGCCAGCAGACCCTTGCTAGGAGGCCACGAGCAGTACTTC. Full variable domain (remainder filled in from reference TRBV5-1 and TRBJ2-7): KAGVTQTPRYLIKTRGQQVTLSCSPISGHRSVSWYQQTPGQGLQFLFEYFSETQRNKGNFPGRFSGRQFSNSRSEMNVSTLELGDSALYLCASRPLLGGHEQYFGPGTRLTVT.

Many counts were recorded for this clonotype. CDR3: CASSQKGVAGDQPQHF. DNA for the CDR3: TGCGCCAGCAGCCAAAAGGGAGTAGCGGGGGATCAGCCCCAGCATTTT. The rearrangement links TRBV4-1 to TRBJ1-5; TRBD1 might be the D (5 bases). The germline CDR1 and CDR2 sequences are MGHRA and YSYEKL. The V end lost 2 bases, the J end lost 5 bases, and 16 bases lay between the germline ends. CDR3 size: 16 residues.

This rearrangement joins TRBV12-3 or TRBV12-4 to TRBJ1-5; a weak D match, TRBD1 (5 bases). Trimming removed 3 bases from V and 9 bases from J, with 18 bases in between. The CDR3 contains 15 residues. As DNA, the CDR3 is TGTGCCAGCAGTTTGCGGGACGGGGCCAAGGGGCCCCAGCATTTT. Its protein is CASSLRDGAKGPQHF.

This clonotype has a single count. This chain joins TRBV11-2 and TRBJ1-2, with D perhaps matching TRBD1 (6 bases). There are 13 residues in the CDR3. Germline V gene data show CDR1 as SGHAT and CDR2 as FQNNGV. The ends were cut back, 8 bases at V and 3 bases at J, with 13 bases in the middle. CDR3 residues: CASGPGADYGYTF. For the CDR3, the DNA is TGTGCCAGCGGCCCGGGGGCGGACTATGGCTACACCTTC.

This clonotype has a count of ten or more. V gene TRBV20-1 combines with J gene TRBJ2-7, with 10 bases lining up with TRBD2. After removal of 3 bases from V and 2 bases from J, the junction contained 1 base not matched to a gene. This CDR3 contains 13 residues. Germline-derived CDR1 and CDR2 are DFQATT and SNEGSKA (reference sequence). The CDR3 region is CSARSGRAYEQYF. DNA of the CDR3: TGCAGTGCTAGGAGCGGGAGGGCCTACGAGCAGTACTTC.

V is TRBV4-1 and J is TRBJ2-7; 7 bases line up with TRBD1. The CDR3 loop spans 16 amino acids. Germline V gene sequence: CDR1 MGHRA, CDR2 YSYEKL. V shed 0 bases and J 0 bases; nucleotides not matched to a gene: 5. CDR3 coding DNA: TGCGCCAGCAGCCAAGATCGGGACAGACGCTCCTACGAGCAGTACTTC. Protein sequence: CASSQDRDRRSYEQYF.

The chain employs TRBV6-1 and TRBJ2-7; D may be TRBD1 (6 bases). The length of the CDR3 is 12 residues. Germline assignment: CDR1 MNHNS and CDR2 SASEGT. V was shortened by 5 bases and J by 4 bases, with 9 bases between the two germline ends. This CDR3 is CASSKQGYEQYF. In DNA, the CDR3 is TGTGCCAGCAGTAAGCAGGGGTACGAGCAGTACTTC.

This clonotype was detected many times. For the CDR3, the DNA is TGTGCCAGCAGTGAGGGCAGTTCGGCTGCCTACGAGCAGTACTTC. It specifies CASSEGSSAAYEQYF. V usage is TRBV6-1 and J usage is TRBJ2-7; D gene ambiguous. V shed 3 bases and J shed 2 bases, with 14 bases lying between them. This CDR3 is built from 15 residues. CDR1 MNHNS and CDR2 SASEGT come from the germline V gene.

This clonotype was observed many times. The chain combines TRBV6-1 with TRBJ2-2; a possible D gene is TRBD2 (5 bases). Trimming cost V 5 bases and J 7 bases, with 17 bases left between them. Germline V CDR1 and CDR2: MNHNS, SASEGT. The CDR3 is 15 residues long. CDR3 sequence: CASSLRPGSGGELFF. The CDR3 nucleotides read TGTGCCAGCAGTCTCCGCCCGGGGTCGGGCGGGGAGCTGTTTTTT.

This clonotype has a single count. CDR3: CASSFLGAQYGYTF. The CDR3 nucleotides are TGTGCCAGCAGCTTTCTGGGGGCACAATATGGCTACACCTTC. The genes are TRBV7-2 and TRBJ1-2; tentative D call: TRBD1 (6 bases). The CDR3 length is 14 residues. In germline, CDR1 is SGHTA, CDR2 FQGNSA. V lost 3 bases and J 5 bases, leaving 13 bases between the germline ends.

This clonotype was seen many times. The V and J genes are TRBV7-6 and TRBJ2-5; 9 nucleotides line up with TRBD1. The V and J ends lost 1 base and 4 bases, in that order; junction bases with no gene match: 4. Germline values: CDR1 SGHVS, CDR2 FNYEAQ. This CDR3 comprises 15 residues. CDR3 in amino acids: CASSLGTGVLETQYF. In nucleotides, the CDR3 is TGTGCCAGCAGCTTAGGGACAGGGGTATTAGAGACCCAGTACTTC.

This clonotype has ten or more counts. The chain is built from TRBV7-2 and TRBJ1-1; D is undetermined. The length of the CDR3 is 12 residues. V lost 5 bases and J lost 6, with 10 bases in between. The V gene's germline CDR1 is SGHTA and CDR2 FQGNSA. In DNA form, the CDR3 reads TGTGCCAGCAGCCGATCCATCGCTGAAGCTTTCTTT. Its protein is CASSRSIAEAFF.

This clonotype was recorded many times. The genes are TRBV20-1 and TRBJ2-2; maybe TRBD1 (6 bases). The germline V gene encodes CDR1 DFQATT and CDR2 SNEGSKA (reference sequence). This CDR3 spans 16 amino acids. V was clipped by 0 bases and J by 3 bases, with 14 bases between them. The CDR3 reads CSARDGRQDDTGELFF. The CDR3 DNA sequence: TGCAGTGCTAGAGATGGGAGACAGGACGACACCGGGGAGCTGTTTTTT.

The rearrangement links TRBV12-3 or TRBV12-4 to TRBJ1-1, with TRBD1 matching over 9 bases. CDR3 length: 16 amino acids. Trimming cost V 5 bases and J 4 bases; bases outside gene matches: 11. DNA of the CDR3: TGTGCCAGCAGTCGTAGCGGGGGACAGGGAGGCACTGAAGCTTTCTTT. Its translation is CASSRSGGQGGTEAFF.

The sample holds many counts of this clonotype. The rearrangement links TRBV24-1 to TRBJ1-1, with D perhaps TRBD1 (5 bases). This CDR3 region has 13 residues. Germline-derived CDR1 and CDR2 are KGHDR and SFDVKD. Trimming removed 4 bases from V and 10 bases from J, with 15 bases in between. The chain's CDR3 is CATSDRDQGRAFF. CDR3 sequence (DNA): TGTGCCACCAGTGACCGAGATCAGGGCAGAGCTTTCTTT.